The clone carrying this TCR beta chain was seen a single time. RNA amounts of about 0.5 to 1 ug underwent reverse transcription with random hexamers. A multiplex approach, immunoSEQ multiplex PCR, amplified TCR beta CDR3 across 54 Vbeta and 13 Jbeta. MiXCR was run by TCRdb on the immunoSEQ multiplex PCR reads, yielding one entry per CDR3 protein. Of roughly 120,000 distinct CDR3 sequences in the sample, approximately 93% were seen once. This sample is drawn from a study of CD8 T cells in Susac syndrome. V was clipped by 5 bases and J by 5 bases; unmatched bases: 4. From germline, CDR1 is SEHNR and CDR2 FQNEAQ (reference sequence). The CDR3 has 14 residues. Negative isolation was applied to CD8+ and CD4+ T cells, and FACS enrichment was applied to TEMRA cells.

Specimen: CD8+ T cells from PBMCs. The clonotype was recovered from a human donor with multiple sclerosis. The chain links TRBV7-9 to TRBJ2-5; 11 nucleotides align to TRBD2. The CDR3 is CASSTSGSGETQYF. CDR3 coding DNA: TGTGCCAGCAGCACTAGCGGGAGCGGGGAGACCCAGTACTTC.